This entry lists 24 T cell receptor beta chains sequenced from one sample in a study of blood T cell repertoires in COVID-19. Only in-frame clones appear in the TCRdb table, and some are missing; sequencing was by immunoSEQ multiplex PCR. This sample has about 70,000 clones, with 80% to 90% found just once. Material for sequencing was peripheral blood. These TCRs come from a woman aged 18-29 years with acute or convalescent COVID-19.

In DNA form, the CDR3 reads TGTGCCAGCAGTCTTGACAGGGACTATGGCTACACCTTC. Amino acids: CASSLDRDYGYTF. This chain uses TRBV7-9 with TRBJ1-2; 7 nucleotides agree with TRBD1. V gave up 6 bases and J gave up 3 bases; unmatched junction bases: 4. The germline V gene encodes CDR1 SEHNR and CDR2 FQNEAQ (reference sequence). This CDR3 region has 13 residues.

V usage is TRBV7-9 and J usage is TRBJ2-1, with D perhaps TRBD2 (7 bases). Germline values: CDR1 SEHNR, CDR2 FQNEAQ (reference sequence). This CDR3 region has 16 residues. Trimming took 1 base from V and 4 from J, leaving 14 bases between them. The CDR3 here is CASSLGGASGYNEQFF. CDR3 DNA sequence: TGTGCCAGCAGCTTAGGGGGGGCTAGCGGTTACAATGAGCAGTTCTTC.

The V gene is TRBV4-3, the J gene TRBJ1-1; tentative D call: TRBD1 (6 bases). V shed 0 bases and J shed 3 bases, with 14 bases lying between them. Germline values: CDR1 LGHNA, CDR2 YSLEER. The CDR3 has 16 amino acids. The CDR3 nucleotides read TGCGCCAGCAGCCAAGACCCCGGGGGGGCGGACACTGAAGCTTTCTTT. Amino acid sequence: CASSQDPGGADTEAFF.

V is TRBV7-9 and J is TRBJ2-1; a possible D gene is TRBD1 (6 bases). V lost 5 bases and J lost 7, with 18 bases in between. This CDR3 is built from 15 residues. Germline V CDR1 and CDR2: SEHNR, FQNEAQ (reference sequence). DNA of the CDR3: TGTGCCAGCAGCACAGGGCTAAGAGGTTGGAATGAGCAGTTCTTC. This codes for CASSTGLRGWNEQFF. The entire variable domain, with the rest obtained from reference TRBV7-9 and TRBJ2-1, is as follows: DTGVSQNPRHKITKRGQNVTFRCDPISEHNRLYWYRQTLGQGPEFLTYFQNEAQLEKSRLLSDRFSAERPKGSFSTLEIQRTEQGDSAMYLCASSTGLRGWNEQFFGPGTRLTVL.

The rearrangement joins TRBV30 to TRBJ1-1, with TRBD1 identical over 8 bases. Germline V lookup: CDR1 GTSNPN, CDR2 SVGIG (reference sequence). The V segment lost 4 bases and the J segment 1 base; nucleotides outside the gene matches: 5. The CDR3 is 14 amino acids. The CDR3 here is CAWNPGQGNTEAFF. CDR3 in DNA: TGTGCCTGGAATCCAGGACAGGGGAACACTGAAGCTTTCTTT.

The chain carries TRBV3-1 (or the pseudogene TRBV3-2) and TRBJ2-7; no definite D call. From germline, CDR1 is LGHDT and CDR2 YNNKEL (reference sequence). This CDR3 contains 15 residues. The germline V and J ends were trimmed by 1 base and 1 base, with 11 bases remaining between them. Here the CDR3 DNA reads TGTGCCAGCAGCCAAGGGTTTGTCAGTTCCTACGAGCAGTACTTC. Translation: CASSQGFVSSYEQYF.

CDR3 protein: CAIALDRTNTEAFF. In DNA, the CDR3 is TGTGCCATAGCTTTGGACAGAACGAACACTGAAGCTTTCTTT. This chain joins TRBV6-6 and TRBJ1-1; possibly TRBD1 for D (6 bases). This CDR3 has 14 amino acids. The germline CDR1 and CDR2 sequences are MNHNY and SVGAGI (reference sequence). V lost 10 bases, J lost 1 base, and 16 bases lay in between.

This clone was detected once. This chain joins TRBV2 and TRBJ2-5; D gene ambiguous. V was shortened by 5 bases and J by 3 bases, with 16 bases between the two germline ends. The germline gives CDR1 SNHLY, CDR2 FYNNEI. The CDR3 has 15 amino acids. CDR3 DNA: TGTGCCAGCAGTTACGACTTGGCACAAAAAGAGACCCAGTACTTC. This gives the protein CASSYDLAQKETQYF. Full variable domain (rest looked up from reference TRBV2 and TRBJ2-5): EPEVTQTPSHQVTQMGQEVILRCVPISNHLYFYWYRQILGQKVEFLVSFYNNEISEKSEIFDDQFSVERPDGSNFTLKIRSTKLEDSAMYFCASSYDLAQKETQYFGPGTRLLVL.

The rearrangement joins TRBV28 to TRBJ2-7; D is possibly TRBD2 (5 bases). The V and J ends lost 6 bases and 3 bases respectively, with 24 bases between them. The germline CDR1 and CDR2 sequences are MDHEN and SYDVKM. The CDR3 runs to 17 residues. In nucleotides, the CDR3 is TGTGCCAGCAGCCGCCCCCAACTAGGCTGGGCTATCTACGAGCAGTACTTC. Translated, it gives CASSRPQLGWAIYEQYF.

A few counts support this clone. V gene TRBV10-3 combines with J gene TRBJ1-1; D is ambiguous. The CDR3 contains 14 residues. CDR1 ENHRY and CDR2 SYGVKD come from the germline V gene. Trimming left V 2 bases short and J 2 bases short, with 9 bases between. The CDR3 loop reads CAISERGDNTEAFF. CDR3 bases: TGTGCCATCAGTGAGCGCGGGGATAACACTGAAGCTTTCTTT.

The chain combines TRBV2 with TRBJ1-1; TRBD1 matches at 9 bases. The CDR3 is 14 residues long. The J segment lost 5 bases and the V segment lost 8 bases, leaving 9 bases of the junction unmatched. Germline V CDR1 and CDR2: SNHLY, FYNNEI. The chain's CDR3 is CASADRGIMTEAFF. CDR3 sequence (DNA): TGTGCCAGCGCGGACAGGGGTATCATGACTGAAGCTTTCTTT. Looking up the rest from reference TRBV2 and TRBJ1-1 gives the full variable domain: EPEVTQTPSHQVTQMGQEVILRCVPISNHLYFYWYRQILGQKVEFLVSFYNNEISEKSEIFDDQFSVERPDGSNFTLKIRSTKLEDSAMYFCASADRGIMTEAFFGQGTRLTVV.

The rearrangement joins TRBV4-1 to TRBJ2-5; 12 bases agree with TRBD2. The trim removed 4 bases at V and 2 bases at J, leaving 5 bases unmatched. CDR1 is MGHRA, CDR2 YSYEKL, per germline. The CDR3 length is 16 residues. The CDR3 DNA follows: TGCGCCAGCAGCCTCCGGACTAGCGGGGCACAAGAGACCCAGTACTTC. Protein: CASSLRTSGAQETQYF.

The V call is TRBV18, the J call TRBJ2-1; 7 bases line up with TRBD1. The CDR3 runs 14 residues. J lost 5 bases, V lost 6 bases, and 7 bases had no gene match. Germline CDR1 KGHSH, CDR2 LQKENI. The CDR3 nucleotides read TGTGCCAGCTCCTCCGGGACAGAAGACAATGAGCAGTTCTTC. This translates into CASSSGTEDNEQFF.

The rearrangement joins TRBV4-3 to TRBJ2-5, with 13 bases that match TRBD2. Germline loops: CDR1 LGHNA, CDR2 YSLEER. The V gene end was trimmed by 0 bases and the J gene end by 5 bases; junction bases not matched to a gene: 12. The length of the CDR3 is 19 residues. The CDR3 region is CASSQDLIRTSGRSETQYF. For the CDR3, the DNA is TGCGCCAGCAGCCAAGATCTAATACGGACTAGCGGGAGATCCGAGACCCAGTACTTC.

This clone was seen a handful of times. Other DNA variants within this sample encode the same CDR3. This chain links TRBV5-8 with TRBJ2-1; 10 nucleotides align to TRBD2. The germline gives CDR1 SGHTS, CDR2 YDEGEE. CDR3 size: 14 residues. The trim removed 2 bases at V and 9 bases at J, leaving 5 bases unmatched. The CDR3 DNA reads as TGTGCCAGCAGCTTCAGCGGGGGGGCTGGTGAGCAGTTCTTC. Translated, it gives CASSFSGGAGEQFF.

The chain has TRBV5-4 and TRBJ2-5, with 8 bases aligning to TRBD2. Germline V gene sequence: CDR1 SGHNT, CDR2 YYREEE (reference sequence). The trim removed 3 bases at V and 5 bases at J, leaving 6 bases unmatched. The CDR3 consists of 14 residues. The CDR3 loop is CASSSGLAWETQYF. As DNA, the CDR3 is TGTGCCAGCAGCTCAGGACTAGCTTGGGAGACCCAGTACTTC.

The chain uses TRBV20-1 and TRBJ2-1; TRBD2 aligns across 9 bases. V was pared by 2 bases and J by 10 bases, with 0 bases of the junction left unmatched. CDR3 length: 11 residues. CDR1 DFQATT and CDR2 SNEGSKA come from the germline V gene (reference sequence). The DNA for the CDR3 is TGCAGTGCTAGACTAGCGGGGGAGCAGTTCTTC. As protein: CSARLAGEQFF.

The V call is TRBV6-5, the J call TRBJ1-4; D not resolved. V lost 5 bases, J lost 0 bases, and 10 bases lay in between. This CDR3 has 15 amino acids. Germline CDR1 and CDR2: MNHEY and SVGAGI. The chain's CDR3 is CASSQVWATNEKLFF. The CDR3 coding sequence is TGTGCCAGCAGTCAGGTTTGGGCAACTAATGAAAAACTGTTTTTT.

This CDR3 is CASSSRTGGFGYTF. The DNA of the CDR3 is TGTGCCAGCAGCTCCCGGACAGGGGGTTTTGGCTACACCTTC. This chain connects TRBV14 to TRBJ1-2; 10 bases match TRBD1. This CDR3 contains 14 residues. Trimming cost V 5 bases and J 7 bases; bases outside gene matches: 7. Germline V gene data show CDR1 as SGHDN and CDR2 as FVKESK.

The V gene is TRBV7-9, the J gene TRBJ1-1; the D gene is possibly TRBD1 (6 bases). The CDR3 contains 15 residues. V was clipped by 1 base and J by 4 bases, with 13 bases between them. Germline CDR1 SEHNR, CDR2 FQNEAQ (reference sequence). The CDR3 region is CASSLGAGVSTEAFF. CDR3 bases: TGTGCCAGCAGCTTAGGGGCAGGGGTAAGCACTGAAGCTTTCTTT.

This rearrangement joins TRBV7-9 to TRBJ1-1, with D possibly being TRBD1 (6 bases). Trimming took off 7 bases at V and 8 bases at J, with 17 bases between the two ends. Germline V gene sequence: CDR1 SEHNR, CDR2 FQNEAQ (reference sequence). This CDR3 is 13 amino acids long. In DNA form, the CDR3 reads TGTGCCAGCACCCAAGGGGGAGTGGGGGAAGCTTTCTTT. Protein: CASTQGGVGEAFF.

J is TRBJ2-2 and V is TRBV6-2 or TRBV6-3, with D tentatively TRBD1 (6 bases). This CDR3 is built from 14 residues. Germline lookup yields CDR1 MNHEY and CDR2 SVGEGT. V was shortened by 6 bases and J by 7 bases, with 15 bases between the two germline ends. The CDR3 loop reads CASSARQAGGELFF. In DNA form, the CDR3 reads TGTGCCAGCAGCGCTAGACAGGCCGGCGGGGAGCTGTTTTTT.

V usage is TRBV5-1 and J usage is TRBJ2-7; TRBD1 agrees at 9 bases. The CDR3 is made up of 15 amino acids. Trimming removed 5 bases from V and 5 bases from J; junction bases left unmatched: 11. Germline CDR1 and CDR2: SGHRS and YFSETQ. The CDR3 nucleotides are TGCGCCAGCAGTAAGGCGGGACAGGGCACCAACGAGCAGTACTTC. Translating gives CASSKAGQGTNEQYF.

A remark on this clone: The sample holds other DNA sequences that translate to the same CDR3. The V and J genes are TRBV5-1 and TRBJ2-2, with a possible D match to TRBD1 (5 bases). The V end was cut by 5 bases, the J end by 2 bases, with 7 bases between. There are 13 residues in the CDR3. Germline V gene sequence: CDR1 SGHRS, CDR2 YFSETQ. CDR3 sequence: CASRTANTGELFF. The DNA for the CDR3 is TGCGCCAGCAGGACAGCCAACACCGGGGAGCTGTTTTTT.